The count of the clone carrying this TCR beta chain is one. Its specificity is not known. This sample was included in a study of T cell responses to AZD1222 COVID-19 vaccine. Regarding the study as a whole: Recipients of two AZD1222 doses showed rising Spike-specific TCR breadth and depth.

Assay: immunoSEQ multiplex PCR; the TCRdb copy retains only in-frame clones and omits some. The sample lists around 70,000 clones, roughly 87% occurring once. This TCR derives from an adult who received the AZD1222 COVID-19 vaccine. This specimen consisted of peripheral blood, obtained 28 days after the second AZD1222 dose.

Here the CDR3 DNA reads TGTGCCAGCAGCCAACCGGGACAGGGGTATAACTATGGCTACACCTTC. It specifies CASSQPGQGYNYGYTF. The rearrangement uses TRBV3-1 (or the pseudogene TRBV3-2) and TRBJ1-2, with 10 bases aligning to TRBD1. V shed 2 bases and J 1 base; nucleotides not matched to a gene: 4. Per the germline V gene, CDR1 is LGHDT and CDR2 is YNNKEL (reference sequence). CDR3 length: 16 amino acids.